The T cell receptor (beta chain) described here comes from a study of blood T cell repertoires in COVID-19. Across the study: The cDNA or gDNA used as material had been derived from T cells, B-cell-depleted T cells, or PBMCs.

The method was immunoSEQ multiplex PCR; TCRdb's version includes in-frame clones alone and lacks a portion of them. This table has about 220,000 clones, 70% to 85% appearing once. The CDR3 spans 14 residues. V lost 5 bases and J lost 4, with 15 bases in between. The V gene's germline CDR1 is SGHRS and CDR2 YFSETQ. This clonotype was sampled from a man aged 50 or older with active or convalescent COVID-19. The genes are TRBV5-1 and TRBJ1-2; possibly TRBD1 for D (5 bases). Input material: peripheral blood. CDR3 protein: CASRGGKAVYGYTF. The CDR3, as DNA: TGCGCCAGCAGGGGGGGAAAGGCAGTCTATGGCTACACCTTC.